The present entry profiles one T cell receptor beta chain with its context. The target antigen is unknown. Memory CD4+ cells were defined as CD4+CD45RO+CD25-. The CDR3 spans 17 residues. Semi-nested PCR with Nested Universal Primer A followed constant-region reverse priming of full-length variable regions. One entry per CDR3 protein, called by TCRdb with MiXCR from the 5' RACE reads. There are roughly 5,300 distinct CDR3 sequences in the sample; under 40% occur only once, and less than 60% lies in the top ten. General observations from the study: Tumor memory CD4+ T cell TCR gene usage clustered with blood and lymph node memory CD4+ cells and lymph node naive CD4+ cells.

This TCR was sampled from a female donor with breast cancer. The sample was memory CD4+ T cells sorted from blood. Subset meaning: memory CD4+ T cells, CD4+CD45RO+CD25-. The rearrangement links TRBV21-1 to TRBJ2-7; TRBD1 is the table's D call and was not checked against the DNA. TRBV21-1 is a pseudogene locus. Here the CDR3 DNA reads TGTGCCAGCAGCAAAGCTCTGACAGGGGGGAGCTCCTACGAGCAGTACTTC. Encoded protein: CASSKALTGGSSYEQYF.